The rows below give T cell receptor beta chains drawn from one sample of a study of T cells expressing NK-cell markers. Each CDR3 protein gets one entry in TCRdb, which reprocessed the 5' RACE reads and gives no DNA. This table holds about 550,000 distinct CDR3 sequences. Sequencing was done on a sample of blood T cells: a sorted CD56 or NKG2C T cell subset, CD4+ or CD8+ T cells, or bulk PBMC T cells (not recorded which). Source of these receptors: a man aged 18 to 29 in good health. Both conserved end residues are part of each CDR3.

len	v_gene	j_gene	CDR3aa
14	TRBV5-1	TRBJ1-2	CASSRTGANYGYTF
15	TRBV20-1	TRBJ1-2	CSARYIRDRGHGYTF
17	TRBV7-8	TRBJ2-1	CASSLVFSSGGYNEQFF
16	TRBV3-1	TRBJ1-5	CASSHGTGGYGQPQHF
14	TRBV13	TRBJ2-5	CASSHDRAQETQYF
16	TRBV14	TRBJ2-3	CASSPTGGRGADTQYF
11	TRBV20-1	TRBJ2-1	CSARGDNEQFF
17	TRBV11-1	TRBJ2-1	CASSLPRGPATYNEQFF
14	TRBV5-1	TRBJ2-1	CASSLEWALSEQFF
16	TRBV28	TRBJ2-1	CASSPRQGAPITEQFF
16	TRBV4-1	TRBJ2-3	CASSQETGLGRDTQYF
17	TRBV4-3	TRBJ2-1	CASSQGLRDSPYNEQFF
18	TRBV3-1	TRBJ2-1	CASSQGLAGVSSYNEQFF
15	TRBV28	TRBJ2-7	CASRASGKLLYEQYF
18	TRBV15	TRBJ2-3	CATSRDAPRTASTDTQYF
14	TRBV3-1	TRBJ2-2	CASRPRVNTGELFF
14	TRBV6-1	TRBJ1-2	CASSRQQTNYGYTF
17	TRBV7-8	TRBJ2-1	CASSPLRTSGRANEQFF
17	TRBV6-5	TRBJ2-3	CASSYDSAGGSTDTQYF
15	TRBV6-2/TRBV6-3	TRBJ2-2	CASSFDRGGTGELFF
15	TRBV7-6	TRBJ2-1	CASSLDLAEGNEQFF
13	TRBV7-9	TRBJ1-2	CASAPGTLYGYTF
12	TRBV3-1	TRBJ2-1	CASSQEGWAQFF
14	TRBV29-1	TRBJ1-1	CSVRGTGFGTEAFF
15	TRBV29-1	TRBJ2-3	CSVELLAELGDTQYF